The rows below give T cell receptor beta chains drawn from one sample of a study of blood T cell repertoires in COVID-19. Some clones are missing from TCRdb's copy, which holds only in-frame ones; the method was immunoSEQ multiplex PCR. The table includes about 320,000 clones, approximately 90% detected once. Sequencing used PBMCs or T cells enriched from blood (not recorded which). These receptors all stem from a woman under 30 who had recovered from COVID-19. CDR3s include the opening cysteine and the closing phenylalanine or tryptophan. The order of the fields is D gene, V gene, J gene, clone size, CDR3 DNA, CDR3 protein. D genes are given only for firm matches. Size is omitted from some rows. Given values are once, few, many or a class for expanded clones.

d_gene: TRBD2; v_gene: TRBV7-2; j_gene: TRBJ2-1; abundance: -; CDR3nt: TGTGCCAGCAGTCGCGTAGGGTTGGGCGGGGGTACCTACAATGAGCAGTTCTTC; CDR3aa: CASSRVGLGGGTYNEQFF
d_gene: TRBD2; v_gene: TRBV7-3; j_gene: TRBJ2-7; abundance: -; CDR3nt: TGTGCCAGCAGCTTCGGGACTAGCGGGAGAGGCTACGAGCAGTACTTC; CDR3aa: CASSFGTSGRGYEQYF
d_gene: -; v_gene: TRBV18; j_gene: TRBJ1-1; abundance: -; CDR3nt: TGTGCCAGCTCACCCGGGATGGGTGAAGCTTTCTTT; CDR3aa: CASSPGMGEAFF
d_gene: TRBD2; v_gene: TRBV19; j_gene: TRBJ2-1; abundance: -; CDR3nt: TGTGCCAGTAGTAGGTCCGGGGGGGCGTTCTACAATGAGCAGTTCTTC; CDR3aa: CASSRSGGAFYNEQFF
d_gene: -; v_gene: TRBV28; j_gene: TRBJ1-2; abundance: -; CDR3nt: TGTGCCAGCAGTGAAACAGGCTCACTCTCAATTGGCTACACCTTC; CDR3aa: CASSETGSLSIGYTF
d_gene: -; v_gene: TRBV7-3; j_gene: TRBJ1-1; abundance: once; CDR3nt: TGTGCCAGCAGCTTAAGAGCAGGGGACACTGAAGCTTTCTTT; CDR3aa: CASSLRAGDTEAFF
d_gene: TRBD1; v_gene: TRBV18; j_gene: TRBJ2-5; abundance: -; CDR3nt: TGTGCCAGCTCACTATCAGGACAGGGAGAGACCCAGTACTTC; CDR3aa: CASSLSGQGETQYF
d_gene: TRBD1; v_gene: TRBV6-5; j_gene: TRBJ1-2; abundance: few; CDR3nt: TGTGCCAGCAGTTACTTTCGGACAGGGGGCAACTATGGCTACACCTTC; CDR3aa: CASSYFRTGGNYGYTF
d_gene: -; v_gene: TRBV29-1; j_gene: TRBJ1-2; abundance: -; CDR3nt: TGCAGCGTCTCGGACTATGGCTACACCTTC; CDR3aa: CSVSDYGYTF
d_gene: -; v_gene: TRBV7-9; j_gene: TRBJ2-3; abundance: -; CDR3nt: TGTGCCAGCAGCTTAGGCGGCGGGATCACAGATACGCAGTATTTT; CDR3aa: CASSLGGGITDTQYF
d_gene: TRBD1; v_gene: TRBV7-9; j_gene: TRBJ1-2; abundance: once; CDR3nt: TGTGCCAGCAGGCGTACAGGGGATAACTATGGCTACACCTTC; CDR3aa: CASRRTGDNYGYTF
d_gene: TRBD1; v_gene: TRBV10-3; j_gene: TRBJ2-3; abundance: -; CDR3nt: TGTGCCATCAGTGAGTCGACAGGGGGCGGGGGCACAGATACGCAGTATTTT; CDR3aa: CAISESTGGGGTDTQYF
d_gene: -; v_gene: TRBV5-6; j_gene: TRBJ2-3; abundance: -; CDR3nt: TGTGCCAGCAGCTTTGGAGGGCTGGATACGCAGTATTTT; CDR3aa: CASSFGGLDTQYF
d_gene: -; v_gene: TRBV6-5; j_gene: TRBJ1-3; abundance: once; CDR3nt: TGTGCCAGCAGCACCTCGACAGGACCTGGAAACACCATATATTTT; CDR3aa: CASSTSTGPGNTIYF
d_gene: -; v_gene: TRBV28; j_gene: TRBJ2-1; abundance: -; CDR3nt: TGTGCCAGCAGGCTTATGGGCAGGGGACATGTACGCTTCTTC; CDR3aa: CASRLMGRGHVRFF
d_gene: TRBD2; v_gene: TRBV5-1; j_gene: TRBJ2-5; abundance: -; CDR3nt: TGCGCCAGCAGCCCCCAGGGAGGGGACCAAGAGACCCAGTACTTC; CDR3aa: CASSPQGGDQETQYF
d_gene: TRBD1; v_gene: TRBV2; j_gene: TRBJ1-1; abundance: few; CDR3nt: TGTGCCAGCAATGGGGGACAGGGAGGCACTGAAGCTTTCTTT; CDR3aa: CASNGGQGGTEAFF
d_gene: TRBD2; v_gene: TRBV19; j_gene: TRBJ2-3; abundance: -; CDR3nt: TGTGCCAGTAGGACTAGCGGGGACACAGATACGCAGTATTTT; CDR3aa: CASRTSGDTDTQYF
d_gene: TRBD2; v_gene: TRBV19; j_gene: TRBJ2-3; abundance: -; CDR3nt: TGTGCCAGTAGTATAGATCCGGGACTAGCAGGGGATACGCAGTATTTT; CDR3aa: CASSIDPGLAGDTQYF
d_gene: -; v_gene: TRBV30; j_gene: TRBJ2-5; abundance: -; CDR3nt: TGTGCCTGGATGATCGGGGAGACCCAGTACTTC; CDR3aa: CAWMIGETQYF
d_gene: -; v_gene: TRBV19; j_gene: TRBJ1-4; abundance: -; CDR3nt: TGTGCCAGTGCCGCAGGGTCAACAACTAATGAAAAACTGTTTTTT; CDR3aa: CASAAGSTTNEKLFF
d_gene: TRBD2; v_gene: TRBV7-8; j_gene: TRBJ2-5; abundance: -; CDR3nt: TGTGCCACCAGGACTAGCGGGGGGAAAGAGACCCAGTACTTC; CDR3aa: CATRTSGGKETQYF
d_gene: -; v_gene: TRBV6-5; j_gene: TRBJ2-3; abundance: -; CDR3nt: TGTGCCAGCAGTTACTCGAATCAGGGGAAGCAGTATTTT; CDR3aa: CASSYSNQGKQYF
d_gene: -; v_gene: TRBV9; j_gene: TRBJ2-7; abundance: once; CDR3nt: TGTGCCAGCAGCGTAGGGGAGTTAGCCTACGAGCAGTACTTC; CDR3aa: CASSVGELAYEQYF
d_gene: TRBD2; v_gene: TRBV7-9; j_gene: TRBJ2-3; abundance: -; CDR3nt: TGTGCCAGCAGCTCGGAGTACGACGGGGGGGCCGACGACGCAGATACGCAGTATTTT; CDR3aa: CASSSEYDGGADDADTQYF
d_gene: -; v_gene: TRBV7-8; j_gene: TRBJ2-5; abundance: -; CDR3nt: TGTGCCAGCAGCTTAATAGTTTGGCAGGGGAAGGAAACCCAGTACTTC; CDR3aa: CASSLIVWQGKETQYF
d_gene: -; v_gene: TRBV7-9; j_gene: TRBJ2-1; abundance: -; CDR3nt: TGTGCCAGCAGACCCAGTCTTGAGCAGTTCTTC; CDR3aa: CASRPSLEQFF
d_gene: TRBD2; v_gene: TRBV10-3; j_gene: TRBJ2-7; abundance: -; CDR3nt: TGTGCCATCAACCGTGAAACTAGCGGGAGGGGTTCCTACGAGCAGTACTTC; CDR3aa: CAINRETSGRGSYEQYF
d_gene: -; v_gene: TRBV6-5; j_gene: TRBJ1-5; abundance: -; CDR3nt: TGTGCCAGCAGTTACCAGAGGTCTCAGCCCCAGCATTTT; CDR3aa: CASSYQRSQPQHF
d_gene: TRBD1; v_gene: TRBV7-9; j_gene: TRBJ1-1; abundance: -; CDR3nt: TGTGCCAGCAGTCTGGGGGACAGGGGGCGGAACACTGAAGCTTTCTTT; CDR3aa: CASSLGDRGRNTEAFF
d_gene: -; v_gene: TRBV7-2; j_gene: TRBJ2-3; abundance: -; CDR3nt: TGTGCCAGCAGTTTAGCCCCGTCCGCGGGCACAGATACGCAGTATTTT; CDR3aa: CASSLAPSAGTDTQYF
d_gene: TRBD1; v_gene: TRBV24-1; j_gene: TRBJ1-4; abundance: -; CDR3nt: TGTGCCACCAGTGATCCCCGGGACAGTAATGAAAAACTGTTTTTT; CDR3aa: CATSDPRDSNEKLFF
d_gene: -; v_gene: TRBV28; j_gene: TRBJ2-5; abundance: once; CDR3nt: TGTGCCAGCTGCGGGACGGCGCAAGAGACCCAGTACTTC; CDR3aa: CASCGTAQETQYF
d_gene: -; v_gene: TRBV2; j_gene: TRBJ2-7; abundance: -; CDR3nt: TGTGCCAGCCGGGTTAGAGTTGCACACGAGCAGTACTTC; CDR3aa: CASRVRVAHEQYF
d_gene: TRBD2; v_gene: TRBV15; j_gene: TRBJ2-7; abundance: -; CDR3nt: TGTGCCACCAGGTTGTCTAGCGGGCTTTCTTACGAGCAGTACTTC; CDR3aa: CATRLSSGLSYEQYF
d_gene: -; v_gene: TRBV5-1; j_gene: TRBJ2-3; abundance: -; CDR3nt: TGCGCCAGCAGCAGATCGGGGGTGAGGGGCACAGATACGCAGTATTTT; CDR3aa: CASSRSGVRGTDTQYF
d_gene: -; v_gene: TRBV5-8; j_gene: TRBJ1-1; abundance: -; CDR3nt: TGTGCCAGCAGCTTGGGTCAGGGATGGAAAACTGAAGCTTTCTTT; CDR3aa: CASSLGQGWKTEAFF
d_gene: TRBD1; v_gene: TRBV7-3; j_gene: TRBJ1-1; abundance: -; CDR3nt: TGTGCCAGCAGCTCCTCAGGGGGCACTGAAGCTTTCTTT; CDR3aa: CASSSSGGTEAFF
d_gene: TRBD1; v_gene: TRBV28; j_gene: TRBJ2-2; abundance: -; CDR3nt: TGTGCCAGCAGTTTTGACCAATGGACAGGGAACACCGGGGAGCTGTTTTTT; CDR3aa: CASSFDQWTGNTGELFF
d_gene: -; v_gene: TRBV20-1; j_gene: TRBJ1-1; abundance: -; CDR3nt: TGCAGTGCCAGTTCGAAGTGGGGGCCGGACGCTGAAGCTTTCTTT; CDR3aa: CSASSKWGPDAEAFF